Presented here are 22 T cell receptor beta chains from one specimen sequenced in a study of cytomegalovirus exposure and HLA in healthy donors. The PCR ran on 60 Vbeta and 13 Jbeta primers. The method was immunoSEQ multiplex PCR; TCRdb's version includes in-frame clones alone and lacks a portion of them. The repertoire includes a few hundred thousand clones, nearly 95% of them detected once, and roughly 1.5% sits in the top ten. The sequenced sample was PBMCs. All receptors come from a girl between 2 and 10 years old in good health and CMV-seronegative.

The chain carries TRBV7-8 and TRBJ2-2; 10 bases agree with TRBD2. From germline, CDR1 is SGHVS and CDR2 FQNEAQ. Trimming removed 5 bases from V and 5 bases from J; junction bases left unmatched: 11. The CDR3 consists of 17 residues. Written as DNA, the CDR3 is TGTGCCAGCAGCGCATCAGCGGGAGGGCCCGGAACCGGGGAGCTGTTTTTT. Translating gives CASSASAGGPGTGELFF.

Here the CDR3 reads CASSLFGTDYPYGYTF. DNA for the CDR3: TGTGCCAGCAGTTTATTTGGGACAGATTATCCTTATGGCTACACCTTC. The chain recombines TRBV27 with TRBJ1-2; 7 bases are a match to TRBD1. With V trimmed by 1 base and J by 5 bases, 10 bases remained unmatched. This CDR3 is 16 amino acids long. Per germline, CDR1 MNHEY and CDR2 SMNVEV (reference sequence).

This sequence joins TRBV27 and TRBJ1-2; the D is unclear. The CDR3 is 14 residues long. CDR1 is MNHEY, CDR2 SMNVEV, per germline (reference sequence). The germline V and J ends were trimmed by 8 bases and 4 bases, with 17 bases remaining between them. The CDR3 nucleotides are TGTGCCAGCTGCCCATCGTCAGCGGTCTATGGCTACACCTTC. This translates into CASCPSSAVYGYTF.

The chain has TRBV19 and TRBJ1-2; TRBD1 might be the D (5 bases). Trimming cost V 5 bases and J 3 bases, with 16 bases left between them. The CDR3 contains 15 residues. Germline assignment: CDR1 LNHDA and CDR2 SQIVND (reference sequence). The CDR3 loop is CASSPEGVPYYGYTF. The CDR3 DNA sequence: TGTGCCAGTAGTCCAGAAGGGGTCCCCTACTATGGCTACACCTTC.

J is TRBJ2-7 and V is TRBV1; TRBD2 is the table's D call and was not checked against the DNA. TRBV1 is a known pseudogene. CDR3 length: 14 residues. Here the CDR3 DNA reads TGCACCAGCAGCCGTCGGCTAGCGGGGGACGAGCAGTACTTC. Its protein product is CTSSRRLAGDEQYF.

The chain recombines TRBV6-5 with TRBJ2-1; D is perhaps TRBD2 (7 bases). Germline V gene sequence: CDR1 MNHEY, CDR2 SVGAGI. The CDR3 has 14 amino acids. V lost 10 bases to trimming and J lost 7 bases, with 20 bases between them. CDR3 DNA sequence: TGTGCCACCGCGGGGGCGGGAGTTAGTAATGAGCAGTTCTTC. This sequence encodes CATAGAGVSNEQFF.

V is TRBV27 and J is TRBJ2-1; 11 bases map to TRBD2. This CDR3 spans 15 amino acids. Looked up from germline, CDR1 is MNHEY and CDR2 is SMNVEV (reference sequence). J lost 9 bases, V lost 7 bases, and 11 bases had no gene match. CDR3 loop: CASNLLAGAPVEQFF. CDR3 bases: TGTGCCAGCAACCTACTAGCGGGGGCCCCCGTTGAGCAGTTCTTC.

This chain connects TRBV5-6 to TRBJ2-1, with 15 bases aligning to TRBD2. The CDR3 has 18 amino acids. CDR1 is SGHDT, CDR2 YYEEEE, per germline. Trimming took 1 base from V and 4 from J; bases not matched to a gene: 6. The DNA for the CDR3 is TGTGCCAGCAGCTTGCATCCCGGGACTAGCGGGGGGTACAATGAGCAGTTCTTC. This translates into CASSLHPGTSGGYNEQFF.

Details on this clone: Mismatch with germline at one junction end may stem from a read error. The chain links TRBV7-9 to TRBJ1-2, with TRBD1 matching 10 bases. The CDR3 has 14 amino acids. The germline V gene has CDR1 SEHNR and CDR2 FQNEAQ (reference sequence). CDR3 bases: TGTTCCAGCAGCTTAGGGACAGGGGACTATGGCTACACCTTC. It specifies CSSSLGTGDYGYTF.

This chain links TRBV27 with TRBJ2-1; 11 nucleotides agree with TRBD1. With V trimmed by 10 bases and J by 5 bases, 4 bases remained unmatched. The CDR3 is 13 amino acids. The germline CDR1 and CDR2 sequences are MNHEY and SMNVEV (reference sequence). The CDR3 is CATGQGVNNEQFF. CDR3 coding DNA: TGTGCCACGGGACAGGGGGTTAACAATGAGCAGTTCTTC.

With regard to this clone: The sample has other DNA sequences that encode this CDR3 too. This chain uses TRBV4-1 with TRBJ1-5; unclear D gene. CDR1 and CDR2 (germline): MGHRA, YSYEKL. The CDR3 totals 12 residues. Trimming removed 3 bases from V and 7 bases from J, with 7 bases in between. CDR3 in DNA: TGCGCCAGCAGCCAGGGAGGACAGCCCCAGCATTTT. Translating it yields CASSQGGQPQHF.

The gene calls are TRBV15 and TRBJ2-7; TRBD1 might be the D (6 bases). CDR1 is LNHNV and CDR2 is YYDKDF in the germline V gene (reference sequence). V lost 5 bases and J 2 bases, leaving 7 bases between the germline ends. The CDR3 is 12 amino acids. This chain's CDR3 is CATSQGTYEQYF. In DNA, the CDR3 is TGTGCCACCAGCCAGGGGACCTACGAGCAGTACTTC.

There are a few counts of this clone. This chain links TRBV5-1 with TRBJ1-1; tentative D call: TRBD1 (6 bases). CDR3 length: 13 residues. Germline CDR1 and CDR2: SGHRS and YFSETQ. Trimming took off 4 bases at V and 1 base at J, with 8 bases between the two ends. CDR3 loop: CASSETGNTEAFF. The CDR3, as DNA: TGCGCCAGCAGCGAGACAGGGAACACTGAAGCTTTCTTT.

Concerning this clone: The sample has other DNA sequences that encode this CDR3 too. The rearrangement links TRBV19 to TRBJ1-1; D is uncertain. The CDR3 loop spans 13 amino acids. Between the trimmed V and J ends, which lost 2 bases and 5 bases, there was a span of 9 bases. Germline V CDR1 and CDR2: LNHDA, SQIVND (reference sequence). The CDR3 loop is CASSIPGSTEAFF. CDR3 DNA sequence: TGTGCCAGTAGTATACCCGGGAGTACTGAAGCTTTCTTT.

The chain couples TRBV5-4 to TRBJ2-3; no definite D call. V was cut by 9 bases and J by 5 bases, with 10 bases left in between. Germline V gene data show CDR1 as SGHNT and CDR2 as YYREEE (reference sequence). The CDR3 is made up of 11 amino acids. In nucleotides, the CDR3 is TGTGCCATCCCGACTGGAGATACGCAGTATTTT. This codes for CAIPTGDTQYF.

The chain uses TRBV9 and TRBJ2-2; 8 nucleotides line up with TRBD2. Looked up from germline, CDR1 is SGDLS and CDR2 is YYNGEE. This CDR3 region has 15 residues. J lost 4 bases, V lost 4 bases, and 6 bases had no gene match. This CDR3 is CASSSSGSPTGELFF. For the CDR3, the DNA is TGTGCCAGCAGCTCCAGCGGGAGCCCCACCGGGGAGCTGTTTTTT.

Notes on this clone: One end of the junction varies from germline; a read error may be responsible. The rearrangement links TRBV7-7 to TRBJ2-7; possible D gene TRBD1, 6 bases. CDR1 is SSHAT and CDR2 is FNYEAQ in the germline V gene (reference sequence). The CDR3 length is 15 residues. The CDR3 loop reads CASSNGPGEGYEQYF. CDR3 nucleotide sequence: TGTGCTAGCAGCAACGGGCCAGGGGAAGGCTACGAGCAGTACTTC.

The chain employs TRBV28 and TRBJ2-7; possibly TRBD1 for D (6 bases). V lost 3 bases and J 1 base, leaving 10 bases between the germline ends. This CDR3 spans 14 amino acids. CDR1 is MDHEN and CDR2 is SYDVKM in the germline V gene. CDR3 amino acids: CASSLYRGSYEQYF. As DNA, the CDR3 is TGTGCCAGCAGTTTGTATAGGGGGTCCTACGAGCAGTACTTC.

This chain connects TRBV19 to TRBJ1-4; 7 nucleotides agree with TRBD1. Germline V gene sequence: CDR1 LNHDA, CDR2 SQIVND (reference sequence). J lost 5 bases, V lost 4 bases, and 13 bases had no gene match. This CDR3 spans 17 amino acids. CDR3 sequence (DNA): TGTGCCAGTAGTACACCTATCCCGACAGGGATCAATGAAAAACTGTTTTTT. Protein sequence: CASSTPIPTGINEKLFF.

The CDR3 spells CASSLGGTNTEAFF. The CDR3 DNA is TGTGCCAGCAGTTTAGGGGGGACTAACACTGAAGCTTTCTTT. The chain joins TRBV27 to TRBJ1-1, with a weak D call TRBD1 (5 bases). The V end lost 2 bases, the J end lost 2 bases, and 9 bases lay between the germline ends. The CDR3 covers 14 residues. Germline V CDR1 and CDR2: MNHEY, SMNVEV (reference sequence).

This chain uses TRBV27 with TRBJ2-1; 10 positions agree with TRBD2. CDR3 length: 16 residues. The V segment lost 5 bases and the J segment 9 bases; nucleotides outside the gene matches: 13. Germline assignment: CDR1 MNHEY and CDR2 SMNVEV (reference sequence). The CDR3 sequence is CASSLTGTSARGEQFF. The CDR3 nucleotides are TGTGCCAGCAGTCTTACCGGGACTAGCGCTAGGGGTGAGCAGTTCTTC.

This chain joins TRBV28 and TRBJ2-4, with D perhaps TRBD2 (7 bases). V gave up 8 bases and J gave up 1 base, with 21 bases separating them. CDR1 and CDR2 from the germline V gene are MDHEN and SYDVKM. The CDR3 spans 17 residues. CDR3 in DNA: TGTGCCAGCCGAATAATGGGGGGGGGCCGGGCCAAAAACATTCAGTACTTC. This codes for CASRIMGGGRAKNIQYF.